The rows below give T cell receptor beta chains drawn from one sample of a study of blood T cell repertoires in COVID-19. Profiled with immunoSEQ multiplex PCR; TCRdb holds only in-frame clones, not every one. The top ten hold about 12% of the sample, which has 250,000 or so clones, about 83% seen once. The sample consisted of peripheral blood. The receptors come from a man older than 75 with acute or convalescent COVID-19. Each CDR3 is given with its conserved first and last residue. A D gene is named only where the DNA matches it firmly. Not every row has a clone size; where given, it reads once, few, many or a size class.

v_gene: TRBV2
abundance: -
d_gene: TRBD1
j_gene: TRBJ1-2
CDR3aa: CASSQDSGTGVNYGYTF
CDR3nt: TGTGCCAGCAGTCAAGACTCCGGGACAGGAGTAAACTATGGCTACACCTTC

v_gene: TRBV7-9
abundance: -
d_gene: -
j_gene: TRBJ2-3
CDR3aa: CASSPKRAEPTDTQYF
CDR3nt: TGTGCCAGCAGCCCGAAGAGGGCAGAGCCGACAGATACGCAGTATTTT

v_gene: TRBV29-1
abundance: -
d_gene: -
j_gene: TRBJ1-1
CDR3aa: CSVDSGNTEAFF
CDR3nt: TGCAGCGTTGATTCAGGGAACACTGAAGCTTTCTTT

v_gene: TRBV5-1
abundance: -
d_gene: -
j_gene: TRBJ1-4
CDR3aa: CASSPILTATNEKLFF
CDR3nt: TGCGCCAGCAGCCCGATCTTAACTGCAACTAATGAAAAACTGTTTTTT

v_gene: TRBV28
abundance: -
d_gene: TRBD1
j_gene: TRBJ1-6
CDR3aa: CASSRRRQGFSPLHF
CDR3nt: TGTGCCAGCAGCCGGAGGAGACAGGGATTTTCACCCCTCCACTTT

v_gene: TRBV4-3
abundance: -
d_gene: -
j_gene: TRBJ1-3
CDR3aa: CASSQGPGSVGNTIYF
CDR3nt: TGCGCCAGCAGCCAAGGACCAGGGTCGGTTGGAAACACCATATATTTT

v_gene: TRBV11-2
abundance: once
d_gene: -
j_gene: TRBJ1-6
CDR3aa: CASSPQGSNSPLHF
CDR3nt: TGTGCCAGCAGCCCGCAGGGTAGCAATTCACCCCTCCACTTT

v_gene: TRBV6-2/TRBV6-3
abundance: -
d_gene: -
j_gene: TRBJ2-7
CDR3aa: CASSYTPGGPKHEQYF
CDR3nt: TGTGCCAGCAGTTACACCCCAGGAGGCCCGAAACACGAGCAGTACTTC

v_gene: TRBV21-1
abundance: -
d_gene: -
j_gene: TRBJ1-1
CDR3aa: CASSHPGQGWRGAVGNTEAFF
CDR3nt: TGTGCCAGCAGCCATCCGGGACAGGGGTGGAGGGGAGCCGTCGGGAACACTGAAGCTTTCTTT

v_gene: TRBV28
abundance: -
d_gene: TRBD1
j_gene: TRBJ2-2
CDR3aa: CASSTQGAGTGELFF
CDR3nt: TGTGCCAGCTCCACACAGGGGGCGGGCACCGGGGAGCTGTTTTTT

v_gene: TRBV19
abundance: -
d_gene: TRBD1
j_gene: TRBJ1-2
CDR3aa: CASSIGTGTHGYTF
CDR3nt: TGTGCCAGTAGTATAGGGACAGGAACGCATGGCTACACCTTC

v_gene: TRBV4-2
abundance: -
d_gene: -
j_gene: TRBJ1-2
CDR3aa: CASSQAGTGGVYGYTF
CDR3nt: TGTGCCAGCAGCCAAGCCGGGACCGGGGGGGTATATGGCTACACCTTC

v_gene: TRBV28
abundance: -
d_gene: TRBD1
j_gene: TRBJ1-6
CDR3aa: CASSLLQGGNSPLHF
CDR3nt: TGTGCCAGCAGTTTACTACAGGGGGGTAATTCACCCCTCCACTTT

v_gene: TRBV7-8
abundance: -
d_gene: TRBD1
j_gene: TRBJ1-1
CDR3aa: CASSFGQGMNTEAFF
CDR3nt: TGTGCCAGCAGCTTCGGACAGGGGATGAACACTGAAGCTTTCTTT

v_gene: TRBV5-5
abundance: few
d_gene: -
j_gene: TRBJ2-5
CDR3aa: CASSRSIQETQYF
CDR3nt: TGTGCCAGCAGCCGGAGTATCCAAGAGACCCAGTACTTC

v_gene: TRBV5-1
abundance: -
d_gene: TRBD2
j_gene: TRBJ2-1
CDR3aa: CASSLTSGSNYNEQFF
CDR3nt: TGCGCCAGCAGCTTAACTAGCGGTTCGAACTACAATGAGCAGTTCTTC

v_gene: TRBV29-1
abundance: -
d_gene: -
j_gene: TRBJ2-7
CDR3aa: CSVARAHEQYF
CDR3nt: TGCAGCGTGGCCAGGGCCCACGAGCAGTACTTC

v_gene: TRBV2
abundance: -
d_gene: TRBD2
j_gene: TRBJ2-2
CDR3aa: CASSELAGGELFF
CDR3nt: TGTGCCAGCAGTGAACTAGCGGGAGGGGAGCTGTTTTTT

v_gene: TRBV18
abundance: once
d_gene: -
j_gene: TRBJ2-7
CDR3aa: CASSPNGIYEQYF
CDR3nt: TGTGCCAGCTCACCAAACGGGATCTACGAGCAGTACTTC

v_gene: TRBV7-2
abundance: -
d_gene: -
j_gene: TRBJ2-1
CDR3aa: CASSLYQKNEQFF
CDR3nt: TGTGCCAGCAGCTTATATCAGAAGAATGAGCAGTTCTTC

v_gene: TRBV5-1
abundance: -
d_gene: TRBD1
j_gene: TRBJ1-1
CDR3aa: CASSLGQGAVSTEAFF
CDR3nt: TGCGCCAGCAGCTTGGGACAGGGGGCTGTCAGCACTGAAGCTTTCTTT

v_gene: TRBV28
abundance: -
d_gene: TRBD1
j_gene: TRBJ2-7
CDR3aa: CASGQVPSYEQYF
CDR3nt: TGTGCCAGCGGACAGGTGCCCTCCTACGAGCAGTACTTC

v_gene: TRBV5-4
abundance: -
d_gene: -
j_gene: TRBJ1-6
CDR3aa: CASSFDSSYNSPLHF
CDR3nt: TGTGCCAGCAGCTTTGACAGCTCCTATAATTCACCCCTCCACTTT

v_gene: TRBV27
abundance: once
d_gene: TRBD1
j_gene: TRBJ2-1
CDR3aa: CASSARQGALNNEQFF
CDR3nt: TGTGCCAGCAGTGCCCGACAGGGGGCTTTGAACAATGAGCAGTTCTTC

v_gene: TRBV3-1/TRBV3-2
abundance: -
d_gene: TRBD2
j_gene: TRBJ2-3
CDR3aa: CASSQDIERGPPGSTDTQYF
CDR3nt: TGTGCCAGCAGCCAAGACATCGAGCGGGGGCCCCCAGGTAGCACAGATACGCAGTATTTT

v_gene: TRBV6-5
abundance: -
d_gene: TRBD2
j_gene: TRBJ2-3
CDR3aa: CASILSGETGTQYF
CDR3nt: TGTGCCAGCATCTTAAGCGGGGAAACAGGTACGCAGTATTTT

v_gene: TRBV11-2
abundance: -
d_gene: -
j_gene: TRBJ1-4
CDR3aa: CASSGSGSEKLFF
CDR3nt: TGTGCCAGCAGCGGCTCGGGGAGTGAAAAACTGTTTTTT

v_gene: TRBV4-3
abundance: -
d_gene: -
j_gene: TRBJ2-3
CDR3aa: CASSQDWLGADTQYF
CDR3nt: TGCGCCAGCAGCCAAGATTGGTTAGGGGCAGATACGCAGTATTTT

v_gene: TRBV6-5
abundance: -
d_gene: -
j_gene: TRBJ2-7
CDR3aa: CASSYSGTGDSYEQYF
CDR3nt: TGTGCCAGCAGTTACTCAGGGACTGGGGACTCCTACGAGCAGTACTTC

v_gene: TRBV15
abundance: -
d_gene: -
j_gene: TRBJ2-3
CDR3aa: CATSRPQGTDTQYF
CDR3nt: TGTGCCACCAGCAGGCCCCAGGGGACAGATACGCAGTATTTT

v_gene: TRBV23-1
abundance: -
d_gene: TRBD1
j_gene: TRBJ1-5
CDR3aa: CASSQSGRGWQGNQPQHF
CDR3nt: TGCGCCAGCAGTCAATCGGGCAGGGGGTGGCAAGGAAATCAGCCCCAGCATTTT

v_gene: TRBV19
abundance: -
d_gene: -
j_gene: TRBJ1-5
CDR3aa: CASSLAPGSSTQPQHF
CDR3nt: TGTGCCAGTAGTTTAGCTCCGGGATCTTCGACTCAGCCCCAGCATTTT

v_gene: TRBV3-1/TRBV3-2
abundance: -
d_gene: -
j_gene: TRBJ2-6
CDR3aa: CASSQDSFRITGANVLTF
CDR3nt: TGTGCCAGCAGCCAAGACAGTTTCAGAATAACTGGGGCCAACGTCCTGACTTTC

v_gene: TRBV19
abundance: -
d_gene: -
j_gene: TRBJ1-5
CDR3aa: CASTVTEGKVNQPQHF
CDR3nt: TGTGCCAGTACGGTTACGGAGGGGAAGGTCAATCAGCCCCAGCATTTT

v_gene: TRBV19
abundance: -
d_gene: TRBD1
j_gene: TRBJ1-1
CDR3aa: CASSVTGVNTEAFF
CDR3nt: TGTGCCAGTAGTGTGACAGGGGTGAACACTGAAGCTTTCTTT

v_gene: TRBV29-1
abundance: -
d_gene: TRBD1
j_gene: TRBJ1-5
CDR3aa: CSVGDRLSNTAQHF
CDR3nt: TGCAGCGTCGGGGACAGGCTATCCAATACGGCCCAGCATTTT

v_gene: TRBV21-1
abundance: -
d_gene: -
j_gene: TRBJ2-3
CDR3aa: CASRRDFPDTQYF
CDR3nt: TGTGCCAGTAGACGGGACTTTCCAGATACGCAGTATTTT

v_gene: TRBV7-9
abundance: -
d_gene: TRBD1
j_gene: TRBJ1-2
CDR3aa: CASSSPTGNYGYTF
CDR3nt: TGTGCCAGCAGCTCGCCGACAGGGAACTATGGCTACACCTTC

v_gene: TRBV5-1
abundance: few
d_gene: -
j_gene: TRBJ2-1
CDR3aa: CASSRGAGAYNEQFF
CDR3nt: TGCGCCAGCAGCCGGGGGGCAGGGGCGTACAATGAGCAGTTCTTC

v_gene: TRBV7-2
abundance: -
d_gene: -
j_gene: TRBJ2-3
CDR3aa: CASGLKAGRTDTQYF
CDR3nt: TGTGCCAGCGGCTTAAAGGCAGGGAGGACAGATACGCAGTATTTT

v_gene: TRBV7-9
abundance: -
d_gene: -
j_gene: TRBJ2-5
CDR3aa: CASSLGGVDSETQYF
CDR3nt: TGTGCCAGCAGCTTAGGCGGTGTTGATTCGGAGACCCAGTACTTC